Included here is one T cell receptor beta chain sequence, with context. These data belong to a study of blood T cell repertoires in COVID-19. At the level of the study: Whether acute or convalescent, the COVID-19 samples came from the United States, Italy and Spain. Sources were T cells, B-cell-depleted T cells, or PBMCs; the material itself was cDNA or gDNA.

There are 15 residues in the CDR3. With 6 bases clipped from V and 2 bases from J, the junction kept 10 bases outside the gene matches. Germline assignment: CDR1 ENHRY and CDR2 SYGVKD. Assay: immunoSEQ multiplex PCR; the TCRdb copy retains only in-frame clones and omits some. The table has 310,000 or so clones, roughly 82% seen once. The specimen sequenced was peripheral blood. This clonotype originated in a woman in her fifties or sixties with acute or convalescent COVID-19. The V call is TRBV10-3, the J call TRBJ2-7; 7 nucleotides line up with TRBD1. CDR3 in DNA: TGTGCCATCAGGTACTCCGGGACAGACACCTACGAGCAGTACTTC. This codes for CAIRYSGTDTYEQYF.